This is a list of T cell receptor beta chains from one sample in a study of blood T cell repertoires in COVID-19. Here immunoSEQ multiplex PCR was the method, and the copy in TCRdb shows in-frame clones only, minus some. The sample has approximately 340,000 clones, around four fifths seen once. Sequencing was carried out using peripheral blood. Receptors originate from a man younger than 45 with active or convalescent COVID-19. Each CDR3 is given with its conserved first and last residue. A D gene is named only where the DNA matches it firmly. The listing skips clone size in some rows; elsewhere it reads once, few, many or a size class.

V gene	D gene	clone size	J gene	CDR3 DNA	CDR3 protein
TRBV7-2	TRBD1	.	TRBJ2-7	TGTGCCAGCACCCCGGACAGGGGGCGGGACGAGCAGTACTTC	CASTPDRGRDEQYF
TRBV9	TRBD2	.	TRBJ2-5	TGTGCCAGCAGCGTACAGCCCACGGGGGGAGGCGGAGAGACCCAGTACTTC	CASSVQPTGGGGETQYF
TRBV4-3	.	.	TRBJ2-1	TGCGCCAGCAGCCCACAACTAAACTATGAGCAGTTCTTC	CASSPQLNYEQFF
TRBV7-2	.	.	TRBJ2-7	TGTGCCAGCAGCTTAACTACGGAGGGCTCCTACGAGCAGTACTTC	CASSLTTEGSYEQYF
TRBV5-6	.	.	TRBJ1-2	TGTGCCAGCAGCTTCCCGGGAATATATGGCTACACCTTC	CASSFPGIYGYTF
TRBV29-1	.	.	TRBJ1-3	TGCAGCGTTGAAGTTGGGAGAGGGGGAAACACCATATATTTT	CSVEVGRGGNTIYF
TRBV5-1	.	.	TRBJ1-3	TGCGCCAGCAGCTTGGCAGGGCGGGGAAACACCATATATTTT	CASSLAGRGNTIYF
TRBV28	TRBD1	.	TRBJ1-1	TGTGCCAGCAGCCTGGGACAGGCTTACGCTTTCTTT	CASSLGQAYAFF
TRBV7-9	TRBD1	many	TRBJ1-1	TGTGCCAGCAGCCCCGGACAGGGGGCGCAGGTCACTGAAGCTTTCTTT	CASSPGQGAQVTEAFF
TRBV6-6	.	.	TRBJ1-4	TGTGCCAGCAGGCCGGGAGCTAATGAAAAACTGTTTTTT	CASRPGANEKLFF
TRBV9	TRBD2	.	TRBJ2-7	TGTGCCAGCAGCGTACGTCCTAGCGGTACCTCCTACGAGCAGTACTTC	CASSVRPSGTSYEQYF
TRBV28	.	.	TRBJ1-2	TGTGCCAGTATTGGGGGGGCCTTGAACTATGGCTACACCTTC	CASIGGALNYGYTF
TRBV5-4	TRBD2	.	TRBJ2-7	TGTGCCAGCAGCCCGGGGGGGCTAGCGAGTTACGAGCAGTACTTC	CASSPGGLASYEQYF
TRBV24-1	.	.	TRBJ2-3	TGTGCCACCAGTGATTTGCGACTAGGGGTCACAGATACGCAGTATTTT	CATSDLRLGVTDTQYF
TRBV4-2	.	.	TRBJ1-2	TGTGCCAGCAGCCAAGATTGGACGGGAAGTTTGTATGGCTACACCTTC	CASSQDWTGSLYGYTF